The rows below give T cell receptor beta chains drawn from one sample of a study. TCRdb passed the multiplex PCR reads through MiXCR, listing each CDR3 protein once. Among about 230 distinct CDR3 sequences listed, 6% to 7% were seen once. The sequenced material came from tumor-infiltrating naive CD4+ T cells sorted from the breast tumor. Receptor source: a female donor with breast cancer. Each CDR3 is given with its conserved first and last residue. The order of the fields is clone size, D gene, J gene, V gene, CDR3 DNA, CDR3 protein. D genes are given only for firm matches. Rows may omit the clone size; those that give it use once, few, many or a size class.

. . TRBJ1-2 TRBV12-3/TRBV12-4 TGTGCCAGCAGTTTACTACAGTTGGACTATGGCTACACCTTC CASSLLQLDYGYTF
medium-sized . TRBJ1-2 TRBV12-3/TRBV12-4 TGTGCCAGCTCCTCCGACGGCGACTATGGCTACACCTTC CASSSDGDYGYTF
medium-sized TRBD1 TRBJ1-2 TRBV12-3/TRBV12-4 TGTGCCAGCAGTCGGGACAGGGATTTCTATGGCTACACCTTC CASSRDRDFYGYTF
hyperexpanded . TRBJ1-2 TRBV12-3/TRBV12-4 TGTGCCAGCAGCTCCACAGGAGGCTATGGCTACACCTTC CASSSTGGYGYTF
large . TRBJ1-2 TRBV12-3/TRBV12-4 TGTGCCAGCAGTTTAGCGGACAGAAACTATGGCTACACCTTC CASSLADRNYGYTF
medium-sized . TRBJ1-2 TRBV12-3/TRBV12-4 TGTGCCAGCAGTTTGCTACCTAGGAACTATGGCTACACCTTC CASSLLPRNYGYTF
large . TRBJ1-2 TRBV12-3/TRBV12-4 TGTGCCAGCAGTTTAGGTCTTTGGTTGCGTTCTAACTATGGCTACACCTTC CASSLGLWLRSNYGYTF
large . TRBJ1-2 TRBV12-3/TRBV12-4 TGTGCCAGCAGTCCCAGGACCGCGAGCGGCTACACCTTC CASSPRTASGYTF
large . TRBJ1-2 TRBV12-3/TRBV12-4 TGTGCCAGCAGACCACAGGGCAACTATGGCTACACCTTC CASRPQGNYGYTF
large . TRBJ1-2 TRBV12-3/TRBV12-4 TGTGCCAGCTCCTCCGACGGCTACTATGGCTACACCTTC CASSSDGYYGYTF
medium-sized TRBD1 TRBJ1-2 TRBV12-3/TRBV12-4 TGTGCCAGCAGTCCCGGACAGGGTTACAACTATGGCTACACCTTC CASSPGQGYNYGYTF
medium-sized TRBD1 TRBJ1-2 TRBV12-3/TRBV12-4 TGTGCCAGCAGCCCACTACATGGACAGGTAGCTAACTATGGCTACACCTTC CASSPLHGQVANYGYTF
medium-sized . TRBJ1-2 TRBV12-3/TRBV12-4 TGTGCCAGCAGTACAGGAAATTATGGCTACACCTTC CASSTGNYGYTF
large TRBD1 TRBJ1-2 TRBV12-3/TRBV12-4 TGTGCCAGCAGCCTAGGACAGGGATATTATGGCTACACCTTC CASSLGQGYYGYTF
large TRBD1 TRBJ1-2 TRBV12-3/TRBV12-4 TGTGCCAGCAGTGTAGACAGGGATCGGTATGGCTACACCTTC CASSVDRDRYGYTF
medium-sized . TRBJ1-2 TRBV12-3/TRBV12-4 TGTGCCAGCAGTCTCACAGGAGGCTATGGCTACACCTTC CASSLTGGYGYTF
large . TRBJ1-2 TRBV12-3/TRBV12-4 TGTGCCAGCAGTCCCGGATATGGCTACACCTTC CASSPGYGYTF
medium-sized . TRBJ1-2 TRBV12-3/TRBV12-4 TGTGCCAGCAGATCCCAGGGAATGAACTATGGCTACACCTTC CASRSQGMNYGYTF
large . TRBJ1-2 TRBV12-3/TRBV12-4 TGTGCCAGCACACTGACGAGCTATGGCTACACCTTC CASTLTSYGYTF
large . TRBJ1-2 TRBV12-3/TRBV12-4 TGTGCCAGCAGTTTATCTGGGACGCCGTCTTATGGCTACACCTTC CASSLSGTPSYGYTF
large . TRBJ1-2 TRBV12-3/TRBV12-4 TGTGCTATTAACGGAGGGAACGGCTACACCTTC CAINGGNGYTF
. . TRBJ1-2 TRBV12-3/TRBV12-4 TGTGCCAGCAGTGATACACAGAACTCCTATAGCTACACCTTC CASSDTQNSYSYTF
large . TRBJ1-2 TRBV12-3/TRBV12-4 TGTGCCAGCAGTTCCGTCTATGGCTACACCTTC CASSSVYGYTF
medium-sized TRBD1 TRBJ1-2 TRBV12-3/TRBV12-4 TGTGCCAGCAGCCGGGACAGGGCTAACTATGGCTACACCTTC CASSRDRANYGYTF
hyperexpanded . TRBJ1-2 TRBV12-3/TRBV12-4 TGTGCCAGCAGCCCGACAGGTTCCGGCTACACCTTC CASSPTGSGYTF